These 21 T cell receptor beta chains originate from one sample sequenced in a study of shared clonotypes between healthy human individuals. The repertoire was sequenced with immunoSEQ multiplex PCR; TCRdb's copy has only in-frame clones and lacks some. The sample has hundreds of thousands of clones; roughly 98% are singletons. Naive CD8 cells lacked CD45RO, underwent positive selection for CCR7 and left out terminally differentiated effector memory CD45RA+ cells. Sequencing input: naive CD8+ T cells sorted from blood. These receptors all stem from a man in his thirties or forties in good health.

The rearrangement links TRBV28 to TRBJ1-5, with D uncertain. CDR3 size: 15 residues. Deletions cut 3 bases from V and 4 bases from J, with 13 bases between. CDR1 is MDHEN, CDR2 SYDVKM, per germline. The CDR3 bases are TGTGCCAGCAGTTTCACATCTGACAAGAATCAGCCCCAGCATTTT. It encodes CASSFTSDKNQPQHF. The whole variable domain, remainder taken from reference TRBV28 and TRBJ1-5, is DVKVTQSSRYLVKRTGEKVFLECVQDMDHENMFWYRQDPGLGLRLIYFSYDVKMKEKGDIPEGYSVSREKKERFSLILESASTNQTSMYLCASSFTSDKNQPQHFGDGTRLSIL.

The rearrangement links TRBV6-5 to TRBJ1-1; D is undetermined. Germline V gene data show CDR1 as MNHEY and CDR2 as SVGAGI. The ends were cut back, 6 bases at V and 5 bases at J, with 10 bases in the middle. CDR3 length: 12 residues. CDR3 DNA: TGTGCCAGCAGCCTCCCTGGGACTGAAGCTTTCTTT. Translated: CASSLPGTEAFF.

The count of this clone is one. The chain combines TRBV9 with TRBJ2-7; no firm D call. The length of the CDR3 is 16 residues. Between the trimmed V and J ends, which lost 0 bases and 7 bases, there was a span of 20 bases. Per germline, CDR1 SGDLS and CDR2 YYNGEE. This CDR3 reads CASSVVGVMGVWEQYF. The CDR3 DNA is TGTGCCAGCAGCGTAGTGGGTGTTATGGGTGTTTGGGAGCAGTACTTC. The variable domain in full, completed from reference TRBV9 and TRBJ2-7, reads DSGVTQTPKHLITATGQRVTLRCSPRSGDLSVYWYQQSLDQGLQFLIQYYNGEERAKGNILERFSAQQFPDLHSELNLSSLELGDSALYFCASSVVGVMGVWEQYFGPGTRLTVT.

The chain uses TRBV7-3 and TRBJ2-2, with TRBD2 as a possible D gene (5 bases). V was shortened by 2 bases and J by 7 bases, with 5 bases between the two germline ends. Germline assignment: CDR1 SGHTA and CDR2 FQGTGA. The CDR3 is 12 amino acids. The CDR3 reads CASSLEGGELFF. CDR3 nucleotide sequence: TGTGCCAGCAGCTTAGAGGGCGGGGAGCTGTTTTTT.

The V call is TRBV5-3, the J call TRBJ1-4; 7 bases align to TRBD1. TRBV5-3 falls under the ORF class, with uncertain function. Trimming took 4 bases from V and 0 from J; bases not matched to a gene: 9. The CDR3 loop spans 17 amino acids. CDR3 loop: CARSNRQGPPTNEKLFF. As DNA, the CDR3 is TGTGCCAGAAGCAACCGACAGGGTCCCCCAACTAATGAAAAACTGTTTTTT.

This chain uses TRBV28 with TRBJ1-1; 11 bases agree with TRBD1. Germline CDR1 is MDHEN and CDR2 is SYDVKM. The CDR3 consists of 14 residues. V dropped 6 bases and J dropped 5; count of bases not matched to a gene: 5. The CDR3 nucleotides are TGTGCCAGCAGGCCGGACAGGGGGCAAACTGAAGCTTTCTTT. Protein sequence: CASRPDRGQTEAFF.

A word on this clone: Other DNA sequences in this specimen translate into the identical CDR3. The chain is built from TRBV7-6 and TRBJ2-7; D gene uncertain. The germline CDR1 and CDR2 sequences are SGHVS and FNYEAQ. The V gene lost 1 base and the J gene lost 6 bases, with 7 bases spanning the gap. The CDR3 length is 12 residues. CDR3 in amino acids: CASSLGRGEQYF. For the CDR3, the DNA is TGTGCCAGCAGCTTAGGTCGTGGCGAGCAGTACTTC. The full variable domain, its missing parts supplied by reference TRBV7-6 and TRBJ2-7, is GAGVSQSPRYKVTKRGQDVALRCDPISGHVSLYWYRQALGQGPEFLTYFNYEAQQDKSGLPNDRFSAERPEGSISTLTIQRTEQRDSAMYRCASSLGRGEQYFGPGTRLTVT.

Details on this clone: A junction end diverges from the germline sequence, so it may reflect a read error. CDR3 amino acids: CVSSSYRDSYREQYF. Here the CDR3 DNA reads TGTGTCAGCAGTTCCTACCGGGACTCTTACCGCGAGCAGTACTTC. V and J are TRBV28 and TRBJ2-7, with D perhaps matching TRBD2 (6 bases). The germline V gene encodes CDR1 MDHEN and CDR2 SYDVKM. The CDR3 runs 15 residues.

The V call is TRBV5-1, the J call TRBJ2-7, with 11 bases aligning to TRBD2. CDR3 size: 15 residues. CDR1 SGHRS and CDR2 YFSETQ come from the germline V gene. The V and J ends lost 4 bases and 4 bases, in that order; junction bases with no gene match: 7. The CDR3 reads CASSHSTSGEYEQYF. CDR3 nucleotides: TGCGCCAGCAGCCATTCGACTAGCGGGGAATACGAGCAGTACTTC.

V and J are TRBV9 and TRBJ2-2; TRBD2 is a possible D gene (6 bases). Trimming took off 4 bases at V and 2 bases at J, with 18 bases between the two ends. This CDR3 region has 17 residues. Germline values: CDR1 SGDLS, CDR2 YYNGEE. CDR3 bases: TGTGCCAGCAGCCCTACCATGGTAGCGGACAACACCGGGGAGCTGTTTTTT. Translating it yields CASSPTMVADNTGELFF.

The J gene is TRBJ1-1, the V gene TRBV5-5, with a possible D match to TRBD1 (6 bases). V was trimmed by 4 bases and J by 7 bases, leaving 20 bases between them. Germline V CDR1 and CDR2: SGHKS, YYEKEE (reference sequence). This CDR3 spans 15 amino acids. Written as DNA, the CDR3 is TGTGCCAGCAGCATCCCCCTCAGGGGAGAAAATGAAGCTTTCTTT. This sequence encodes CASSIPLRGENEAFF. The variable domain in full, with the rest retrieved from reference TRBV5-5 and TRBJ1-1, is DAGVTQSPTHLIKTRGQQVTLRCSPISGHKSVSWYQQVLGQGPQFIFQYYEKEERGRGNFPDRFSARQFPNYSSELNVNALLLGDSALYLCASSIPLRGENEAFFGQGTRLTVV.

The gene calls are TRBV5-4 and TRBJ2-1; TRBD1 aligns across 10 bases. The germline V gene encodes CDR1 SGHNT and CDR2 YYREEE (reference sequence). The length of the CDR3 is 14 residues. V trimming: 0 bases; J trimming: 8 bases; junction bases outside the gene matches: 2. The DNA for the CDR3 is TGTGCCAGCAGCTTGGGACAGGGGGCCCATGAGCAGTTCTTC. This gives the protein CASSLGQGAHEQFF.

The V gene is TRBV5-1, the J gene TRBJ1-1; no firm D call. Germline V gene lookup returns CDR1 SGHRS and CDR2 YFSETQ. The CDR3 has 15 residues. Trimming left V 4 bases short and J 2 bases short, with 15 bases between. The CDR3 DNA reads TGCGCCAGCAGCAGACACAAGAGTTTAAACACTGAAGCTTTCTTT. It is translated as CASSRHKSLNTEAFF.

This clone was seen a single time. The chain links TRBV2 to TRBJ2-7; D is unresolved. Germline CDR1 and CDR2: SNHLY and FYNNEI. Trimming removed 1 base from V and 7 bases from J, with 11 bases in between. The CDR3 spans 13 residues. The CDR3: CASSEGGHLEQYF. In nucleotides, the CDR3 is TGTGCCAGCAGTGAAGGAGGTCACTTAGAGCAGTACTTC.

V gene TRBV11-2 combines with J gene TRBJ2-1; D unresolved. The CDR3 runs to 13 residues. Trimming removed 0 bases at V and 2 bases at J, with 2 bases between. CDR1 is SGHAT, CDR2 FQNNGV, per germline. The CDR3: CASSLDTYNEQFF. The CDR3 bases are TGTGCCAGCAGCTTAGATACCTACAATGAGCAGTTCTTC.

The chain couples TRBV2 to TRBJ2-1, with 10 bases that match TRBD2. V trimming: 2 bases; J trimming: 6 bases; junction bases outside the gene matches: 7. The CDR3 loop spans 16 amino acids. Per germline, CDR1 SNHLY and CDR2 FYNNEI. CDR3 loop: CASSERIAGGLNEQFF. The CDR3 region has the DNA TGTGCCAGCAGTGAAAGGATAGCGGGAGGACTCAATGAGCAGTTCTTC.

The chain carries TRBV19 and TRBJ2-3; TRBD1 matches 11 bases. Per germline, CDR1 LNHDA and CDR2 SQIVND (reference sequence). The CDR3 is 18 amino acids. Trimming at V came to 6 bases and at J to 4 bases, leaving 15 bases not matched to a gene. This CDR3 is CASSMKTPGQGVSDTQYF. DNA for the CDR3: TGTGCCAGTAGCATGAAGACCCCGGGACAGGGGGTCTCAGATACGCAGTATTTT.

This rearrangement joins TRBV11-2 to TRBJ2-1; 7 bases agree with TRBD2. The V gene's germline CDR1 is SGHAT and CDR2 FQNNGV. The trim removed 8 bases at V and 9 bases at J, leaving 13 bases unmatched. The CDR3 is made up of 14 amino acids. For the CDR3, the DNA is TGTGCCAGCCGCGACGGACTATCGGGGGGTGAGCAGTTCTTC. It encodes CASRDGLSGGEQFF.

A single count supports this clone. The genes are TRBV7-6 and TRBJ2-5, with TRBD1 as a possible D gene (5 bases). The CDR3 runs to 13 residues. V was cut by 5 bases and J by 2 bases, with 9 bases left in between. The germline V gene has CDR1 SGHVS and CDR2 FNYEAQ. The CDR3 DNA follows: TGTGCCAGCAGCCTTGGACAACAAGAGACCCAGTACTTC. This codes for CASSLGQQETQYF.

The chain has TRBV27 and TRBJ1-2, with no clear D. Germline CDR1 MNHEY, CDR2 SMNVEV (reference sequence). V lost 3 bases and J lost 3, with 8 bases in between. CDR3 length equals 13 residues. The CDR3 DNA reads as TGTGCCAGCAGTTTGACATCCCACTATGGCTACACCTTC. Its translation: CASSLTSHYGYTF.

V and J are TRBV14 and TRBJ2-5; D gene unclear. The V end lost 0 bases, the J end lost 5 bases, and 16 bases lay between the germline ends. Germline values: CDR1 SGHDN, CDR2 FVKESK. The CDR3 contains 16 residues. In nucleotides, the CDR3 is TGTGCCAGCAGCCAAGAATCCCTCACCTCCTGGGAGACCCAGTACTTC. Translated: CASSQESLTSWETQYF. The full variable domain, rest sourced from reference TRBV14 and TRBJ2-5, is EAGVTQFPSHSVIEKGQTVTLRCDPISGHDNLYWYRRVMGKEIKFLLHFVKESKQDESGMPNNRFLAERTGGTYSTLKVQPAELEDSGVYFCASSQESLTSWETQYFGPGTRLLVL.